The following is a T cell receptor (beta chain) sequence with its context. This sample was taken from a study of Tregs in tolerant kidney transplant recipients. The V end was cut by 3 bases, the J end by 8 bases, with 14 bases between. CDR1 MGHDK and CDR2 SYGVNS come from the germline V gene. This CDR3 has 14 residues. The assay was immunoSEQ multiplex PCR, and TCRdb's table has in-frame clones only and misses some. The sample comprises under 50,000 clones, about 89% of which are singletons, and about 0.76% rests with the top ten. The origin of this receptor is a human donor in good health. Sequencing was done on a sample of Tregs from blood. The V gene is TRBV25-1, the J gene TRBJ2-1; D remains unclear. This chain's CDR3 is CASSDRGPVHEQFF. DNA for the CDR3: TGTGCCAGCAGTGACCGAGGACCGGTACATGAGCAGTTCTTC. Variable domain in full (rest from reference TRBV25-1 and TRBJ2-1): EADIYQTPRYLVIGTGKKITLECSQTMGHDKMYWYQQDPGMELHLIHYSYGVNSTEKGDLSSESTVSRIRTEHFPLTLESARPSHTSQYLCASSDRGPVHEQFFGPGTRLTVL.